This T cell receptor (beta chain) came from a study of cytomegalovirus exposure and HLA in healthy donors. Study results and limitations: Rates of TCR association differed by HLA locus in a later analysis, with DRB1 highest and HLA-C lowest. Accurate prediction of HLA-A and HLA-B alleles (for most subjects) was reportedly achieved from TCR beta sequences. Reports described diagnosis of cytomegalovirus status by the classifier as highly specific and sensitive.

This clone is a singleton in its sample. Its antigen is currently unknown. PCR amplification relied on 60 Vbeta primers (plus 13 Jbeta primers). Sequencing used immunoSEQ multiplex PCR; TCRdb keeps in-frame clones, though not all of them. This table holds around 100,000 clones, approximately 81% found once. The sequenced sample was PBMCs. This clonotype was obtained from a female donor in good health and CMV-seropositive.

CDR3 residues: CASSLRDNTGELFF. The CDR3 DNA sequence: TGTGCCAGCAGCTTGCGGGATAACACCGGGGAGCTGTTTTTT. The chain combines TRBV7-9 with TRBJ2-2; D is possibly TRBD2 (6 bases). Germline CDR1 is SEHNR and CDR2 is FQNEAQ (reference sequence). The CDR3 consists of 14 residues. V was pared by 3 bases and J by 2 bases, with 7 bases between.